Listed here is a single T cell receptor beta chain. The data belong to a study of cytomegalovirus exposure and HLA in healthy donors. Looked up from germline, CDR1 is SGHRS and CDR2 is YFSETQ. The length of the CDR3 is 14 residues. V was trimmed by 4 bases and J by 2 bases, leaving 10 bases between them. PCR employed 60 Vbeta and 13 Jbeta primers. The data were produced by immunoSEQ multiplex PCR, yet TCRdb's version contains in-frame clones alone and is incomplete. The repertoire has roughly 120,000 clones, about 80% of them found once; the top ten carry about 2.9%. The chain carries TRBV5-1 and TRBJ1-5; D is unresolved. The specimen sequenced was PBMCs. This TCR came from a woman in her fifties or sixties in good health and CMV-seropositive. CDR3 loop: CASSPGRRNQPQHF. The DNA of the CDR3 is TGCGCCAGCAGCCCAGGTCGGCGCAATCAGCCCCAGCATTTT.